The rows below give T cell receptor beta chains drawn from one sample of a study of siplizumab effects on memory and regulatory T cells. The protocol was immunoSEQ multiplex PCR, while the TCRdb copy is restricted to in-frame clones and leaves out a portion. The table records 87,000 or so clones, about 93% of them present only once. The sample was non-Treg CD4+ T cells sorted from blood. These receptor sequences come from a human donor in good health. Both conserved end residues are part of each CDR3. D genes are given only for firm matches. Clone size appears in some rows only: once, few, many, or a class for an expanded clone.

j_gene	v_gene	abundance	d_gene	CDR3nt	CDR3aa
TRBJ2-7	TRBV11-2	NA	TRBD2	TGTGCCAGCAGCCCATCCCCCGGCGGGAGCTACGAGCAGTACTTC	CASSPSPGGSYEQYF
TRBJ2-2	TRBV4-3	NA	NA	TGCGCCAGCAGCCAAGAATCAGGACTGAGGGGAACCGGGGAGCTGTTTTTT	CASSQESGLRGTGELFF
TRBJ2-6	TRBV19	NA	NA	TGTGCCAGTAGAGGGTCCTCTGGGGCCAACGTCCCGACTTTC	CASRGSSGANVPTF
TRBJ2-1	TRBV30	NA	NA	TGTGCCTGGAGGCTAGACTTGAAAAATGAGCAGTTCTTC	CAWRLDLKNEQFF
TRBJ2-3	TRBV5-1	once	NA	TGCGCCAGCAGCCCCCTCGGGGAGAGCACAGATACGCAGTATTTT	CASSPLGESTDTQYF
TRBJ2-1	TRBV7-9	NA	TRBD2	TGTGCCAGCAGCGCGGGACTAGCGAATGAGCAGTTCTTC	CASSAGLANEQFF
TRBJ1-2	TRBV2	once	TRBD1	TGTGCCAGCAGTGTAACCGGGACAGGGGGTGGCTACACCTTC	CASSVTGTGGGYTF
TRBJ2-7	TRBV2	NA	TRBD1	TGTGCCAGCAGTGATTTCTATGGGGACAGGGAGTACGAGCAGTACTTC	CASSDFYGDREYEQYF
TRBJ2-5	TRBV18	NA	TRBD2	TGTGCCAGCTCACCAGGGGGGGGAGAGACCCAGTACTTC	CASSPGGGETQYF
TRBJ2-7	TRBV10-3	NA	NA	TGTGCCATCAGTGAGTGGGAATCGGGCGAGCAGTACTTC	CAISEWESGEQYF
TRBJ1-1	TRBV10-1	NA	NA	TGCGCCAGCAGTGACCTCCAGGGAGCGAACACTGAAGCTTTCTTT	CASSDLQGANTEAFF
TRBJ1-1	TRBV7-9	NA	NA	TGTGCCAGCAGCCCGTCGGGAACAGCGAACACTGAAGCTTTCTTT	CASSPSGTANTEAFF
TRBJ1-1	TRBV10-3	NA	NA	TGTGCCATCAGGATGACAGGGAACACTGAAGCTTTCTTT	CAIRMTGNTEAFF